Shown below are 4 T cell receptor beta chains from a single sample sequenced in a study of blood T cell repertoires in COVID-19. The table came from immunoSEQ multiplex PCR; TCRdb's copy has only in-frame clones and leaves some out. The sample includes around 100,000 clones, more than 65% seen only once; the top ten take 9% to 14%. Sequencing was carried out using peripheral blood. Receptors originate from an older woman with acute or convalescent COVID-19.

The CDR3 sequence: CASSPGGRAEQYF. CDR3 bases: TGTGCCAGCAGCCCGGGGGGAAGGGCCGAGCAGTACTTC. The chain links TRBV9 to TRBJ2-7, with 7 bases matching TRBD2. Losses at the gene ends were 4 bases for V and 6 bases for J; bases not matched to a gene: 7. This CDR3 has 13 residues. CDR1 SGDLS and CDR2 YYNGEE come from the germline V gene.

The genes are TRBV19 and TRBJ1-5, with TRBD1 matching 7 bases. CDR1 and CDR2 from the germline V gene are LNHDA and SQIVND (reference sequence). The CDR3 totals 14 residues. V shed 6 bases and J 3 bases; nucleotides not matched to a gene: 5. The CDR3 here is CASRRTGFNQPQHF. In DNA form, the CDR3 reads TGTGCCAGTAGAAGGACAGGCTTCAATCAGCCCCAGCATTTT.

This clone is a singleton in its sample. This rearrangement joins TRBV19 to TRBJ1-2; 9 nucleotides agree with TRBD1. J lost 8 bases, V lost 6 bases, and 16 bases had no gene match. Germline V gene lookup returns CDR1 LNHDA and CDR2 SQIVND (reference sequence). The CDR3 has 16 amino acids. CDR3 DNA: TGTGCCAGTAGCACCTCACGGACAGGGGCCATTGGGGGCTACACCTTC. This translates into CASSTSRTGAIGGYTF. The variable domain in full, completed from reference TRBV19 and TRBJ1-2, reads DGGITQSPKYLFRKEGQNVTLSCEQNLNHDAMYWYRQDPGQGLRLIYYSQIVNDFQKGDIAEGYSVSREKKESFPLTVTSAQKNPTAFYLCASSTSRTGAIGGYTFGSGTRLTVV.

This clone was counted between two and nine times. This chain links TRBV6-5 with TRBJ1-3, with D tentatively TRBD1 (6 bases). Trimming removed 7 bases at V and 4 bases at J, with 14 bases between. The V gene's germline CDR1 is MNHEY and CDR2 SVGAGI. The CDR3 loop spans 14 amino acids. The CDR3 nucleotides are TGTGCCAGCAAGGACAGAACGGTGGGAAACACCATATATTTT. Translation gives CASKDRTVGNTIYF.